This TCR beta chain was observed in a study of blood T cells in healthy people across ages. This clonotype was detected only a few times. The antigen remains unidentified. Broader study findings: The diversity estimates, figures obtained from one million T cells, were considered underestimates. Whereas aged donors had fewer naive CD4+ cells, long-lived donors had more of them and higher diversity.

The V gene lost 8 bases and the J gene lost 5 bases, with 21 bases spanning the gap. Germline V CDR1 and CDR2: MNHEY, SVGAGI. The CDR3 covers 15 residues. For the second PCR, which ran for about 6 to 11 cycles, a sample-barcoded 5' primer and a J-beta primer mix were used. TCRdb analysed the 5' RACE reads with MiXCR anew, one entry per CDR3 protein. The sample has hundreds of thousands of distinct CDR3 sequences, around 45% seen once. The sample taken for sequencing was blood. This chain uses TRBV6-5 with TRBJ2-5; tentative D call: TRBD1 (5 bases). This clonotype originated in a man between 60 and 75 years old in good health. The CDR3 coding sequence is TGTGCCAGCTGCATCTCAGGACAAGATCGTGAGACCCAGTACTTC. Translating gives CASCISGQDRETQYF.